This entry concerns a single TCR beta chain. Its antigen is unknown. The sample belongs to a study of early stage breast cancer tumors. About the study: Most invasive tumors, twelve of 16, were ER+/PR+/HER2-. Whole-study findings and limits: Chain pairing and CD4, CD8 or FOXP3 expression were not captured. Commonly generated sequences made up most enriched TCRB sequences shared between patients.

The CDR3 consists of 14 residues. Each sample had two DNA replicates, approximately 0.49 ug blood or about 1.5 ug tissue. Here immunoSEQ multiplex PCR was the method, and the copy in TCRdb shows in-frame clones only, minus some. The sample records about 5,100 clones, about three quarters being singletons. The chain uses TRBV21-1 and TRBJ1-1. TRBV21-1 is tagged as a pseudogene. The receptor comes from a person aged 55 to 69 with breast cancer. The sample taken for sequencing was breast tumor tissue. CDR3 protein: CASSTWTVNTEAFF. The DNA for the CDR3 is TGTGCCAGCAGCACATGGACTGTGAACACTGAAGCTTTCTTT.